This T cell receptor beta chain was identified during a study of memory CD4+ T cells and cytomegalovirus serostatus. In the study overall: Healthy Belgian adult donors included several CMV-positive and 20 to 30 CMV-negative people.

In the case of this clone: Its target is not known.

Overall study results and limits: Suggested: most of the CMV-linked TCR signature lies in CD4+ memory cells.

Single viable CD3+CD4+CD8-CD45RO+ cells were sorted as the memory CD4+ T cells. Germline loops: CDR1 MGHDK, CDR2 SYGVNS. V lost 1 base and J lost 5; bases outside the gene matches: 6. This CDR3 spans 15 amino acids. Measured with immunoSEQ multiplex PCR; TCRdb has only the in-frame clones, and not every one. The repertoire has 25,000 to 30,000 clones, 75% to 80% of them found once; the top ten carry around 0.99%. This TCR came from an adult in good health and CMV-seronegative. V gene TRBV25-1 combines with J gene TRBJ2-5; TRBD2 matches 8 bases. The sequencing input was memory CD4+ T cells from blood. The CDR3 DNA sequence: TGTGCCAGCAGTGAATTACGGGGGGGCGGGGAGACCCAGTACTTC. Protein product: CASSELRGGGETQYF.